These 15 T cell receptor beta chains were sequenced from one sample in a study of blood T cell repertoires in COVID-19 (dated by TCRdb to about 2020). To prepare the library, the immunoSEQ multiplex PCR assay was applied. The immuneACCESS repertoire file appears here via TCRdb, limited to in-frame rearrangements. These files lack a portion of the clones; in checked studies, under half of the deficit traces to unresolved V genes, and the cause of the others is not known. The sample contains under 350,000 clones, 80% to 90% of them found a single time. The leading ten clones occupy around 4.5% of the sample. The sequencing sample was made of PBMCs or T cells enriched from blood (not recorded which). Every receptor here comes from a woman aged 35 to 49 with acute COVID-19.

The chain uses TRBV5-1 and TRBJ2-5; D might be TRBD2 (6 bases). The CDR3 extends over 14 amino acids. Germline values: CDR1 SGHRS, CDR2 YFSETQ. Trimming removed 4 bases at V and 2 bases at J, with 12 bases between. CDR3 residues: CASSGGFKQETQYF. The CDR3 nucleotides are TGCGCCAGCAGCGGGGGGTTCAAGCAAGAGACCCAGTACTTC.

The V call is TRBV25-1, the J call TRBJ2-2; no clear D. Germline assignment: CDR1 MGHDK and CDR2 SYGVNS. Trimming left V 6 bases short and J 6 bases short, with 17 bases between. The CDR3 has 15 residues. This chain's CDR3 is CASSTHPSQAGELFF. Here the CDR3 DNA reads TGTGCCAGCAGCACACACCCTTCCCAGGCCGGGGAGCTGTTTTTT. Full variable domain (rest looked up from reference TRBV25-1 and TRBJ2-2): EADIYQTPRYLVIGTGKKITLECSQTMGHDKMYWYQQDPGMELHLIHYSYGVNSTEKGDLSSESTVSRIRTEHFPLTLESARPSHTSQYLCASSTHPSQAGELFFGEGSRLTVL.

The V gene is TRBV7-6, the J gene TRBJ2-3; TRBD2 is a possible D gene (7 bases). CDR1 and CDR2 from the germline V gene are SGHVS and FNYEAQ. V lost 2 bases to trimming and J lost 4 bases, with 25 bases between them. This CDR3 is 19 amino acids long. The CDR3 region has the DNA TGTGCCAGCAGCTTACGCCAAAAAAAAGGGGGGGGGCACGCAGATACGCAGTATTTT. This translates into CASSLRQKKGGGHADTQYF.

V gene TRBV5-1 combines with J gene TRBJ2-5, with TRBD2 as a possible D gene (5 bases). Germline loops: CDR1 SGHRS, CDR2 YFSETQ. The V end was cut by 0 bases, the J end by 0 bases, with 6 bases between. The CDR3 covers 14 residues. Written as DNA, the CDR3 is TGCGCCAGCAGCTTGGCTAGCTACCAAGAGACCCAGTACTTC. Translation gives CASSLASYQETQYF.

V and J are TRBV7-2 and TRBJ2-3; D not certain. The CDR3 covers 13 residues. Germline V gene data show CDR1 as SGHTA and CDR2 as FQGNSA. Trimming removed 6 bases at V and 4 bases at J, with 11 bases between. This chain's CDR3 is CASRKVGPDTQYF. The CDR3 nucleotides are TGTGCCAGCAGGAAAGTTGGGCCAGATACGCAGTATTTT.

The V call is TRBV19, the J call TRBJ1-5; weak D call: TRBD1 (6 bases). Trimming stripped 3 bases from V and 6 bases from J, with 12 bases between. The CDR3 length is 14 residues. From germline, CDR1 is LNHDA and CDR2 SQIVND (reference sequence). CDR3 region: CASSIAGARQPQHF. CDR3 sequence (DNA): TGTGCCAGTAGTATCGCAGGGGCCCGTCAGCCCCAGCATTTT.

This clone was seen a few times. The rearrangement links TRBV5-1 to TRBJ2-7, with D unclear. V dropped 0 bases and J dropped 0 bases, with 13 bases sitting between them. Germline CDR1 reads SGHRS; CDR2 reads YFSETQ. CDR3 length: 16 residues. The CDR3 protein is CASSLEVSSSSYEQYF. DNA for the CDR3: TGCGCCAGCAGCTTGGAGGTCTCCTCTAGCTCCTACGAGCAGTACTTC.

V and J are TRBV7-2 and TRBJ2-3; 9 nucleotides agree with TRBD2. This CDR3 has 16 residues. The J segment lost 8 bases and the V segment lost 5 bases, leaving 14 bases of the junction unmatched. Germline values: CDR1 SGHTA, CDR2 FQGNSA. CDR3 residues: CASSPEIAGGPGTQYF. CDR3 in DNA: TGTGCCAGCAGCCCCGAGATTGCGGGAGGGCCTGGTACGCAGTATTTT.

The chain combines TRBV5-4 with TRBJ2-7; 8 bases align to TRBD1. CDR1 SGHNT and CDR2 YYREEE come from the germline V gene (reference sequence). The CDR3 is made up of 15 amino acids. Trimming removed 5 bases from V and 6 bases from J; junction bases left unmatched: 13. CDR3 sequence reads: CASRGPGTGPGEQYF. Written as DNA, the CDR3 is TGTGCCAGCAGAGGACCTGGGACAGGTCCTGGCGAGCAGTACTTC.

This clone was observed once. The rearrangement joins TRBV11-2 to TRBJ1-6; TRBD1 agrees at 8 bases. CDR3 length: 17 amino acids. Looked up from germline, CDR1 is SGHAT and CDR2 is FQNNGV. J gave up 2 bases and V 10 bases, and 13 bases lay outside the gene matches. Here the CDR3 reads CATRGTGGGTYNSPLHF. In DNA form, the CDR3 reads TGTGCCACCCGGGGGACAGGAGGAGGCACCTATAATTCACCCCTCCACTTT.

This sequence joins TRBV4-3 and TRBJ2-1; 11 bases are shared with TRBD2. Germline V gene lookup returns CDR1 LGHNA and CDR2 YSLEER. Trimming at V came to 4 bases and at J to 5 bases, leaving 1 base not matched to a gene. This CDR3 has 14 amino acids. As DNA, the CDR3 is TGCGCCAGCAGCCGACTAGCGGGGAACAATGAGCAGTTCTTC. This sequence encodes CASSRLAGNNEQFF.

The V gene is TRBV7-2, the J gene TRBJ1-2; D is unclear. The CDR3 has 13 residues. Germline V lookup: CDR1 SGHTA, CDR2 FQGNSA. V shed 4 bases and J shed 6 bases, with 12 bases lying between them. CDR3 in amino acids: CASSSTGVDGYTF. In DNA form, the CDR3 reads TGTGCCAGCAGCTCAACCGGGGTCGATGGCTACACCTTC. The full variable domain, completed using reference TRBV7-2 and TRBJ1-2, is GAGVSQSPSNKVTEKGKDVELRCDPISGHTALYWYRQSLGQGLEFLIYFQGNSAPDKSGLPSDRFSAERTGGSVSTLTIQRTQQEDSAVYLCASSSTGVDGYTFGSGTRLTVV.

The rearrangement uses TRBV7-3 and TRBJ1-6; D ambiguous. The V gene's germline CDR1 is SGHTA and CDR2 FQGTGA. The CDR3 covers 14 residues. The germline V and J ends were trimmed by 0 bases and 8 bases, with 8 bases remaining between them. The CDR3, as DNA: TGTGCCAGCAGCTTAACAGGGAGAGATTCACCCCTCCACTTT. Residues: CASSLTGRDSPLHF.

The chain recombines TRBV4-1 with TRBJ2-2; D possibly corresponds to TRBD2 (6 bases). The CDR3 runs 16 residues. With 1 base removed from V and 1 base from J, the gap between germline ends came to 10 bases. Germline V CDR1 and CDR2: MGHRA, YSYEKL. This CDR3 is CASSQAVGGNTGELFF. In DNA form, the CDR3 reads TGCGCCAGCAGCCAAGCGGTGGGGGGGAACACCGGGGAGCTGTTTTTT.

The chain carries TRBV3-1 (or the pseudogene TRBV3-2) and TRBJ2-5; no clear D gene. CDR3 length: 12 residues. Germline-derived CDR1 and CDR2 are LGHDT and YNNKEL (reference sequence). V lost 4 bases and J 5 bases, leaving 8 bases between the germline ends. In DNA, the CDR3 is TGTGCCAGCAGCCCCAAAGCGGAGACCCAGTACTTC. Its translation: CASSPKAETQYF.